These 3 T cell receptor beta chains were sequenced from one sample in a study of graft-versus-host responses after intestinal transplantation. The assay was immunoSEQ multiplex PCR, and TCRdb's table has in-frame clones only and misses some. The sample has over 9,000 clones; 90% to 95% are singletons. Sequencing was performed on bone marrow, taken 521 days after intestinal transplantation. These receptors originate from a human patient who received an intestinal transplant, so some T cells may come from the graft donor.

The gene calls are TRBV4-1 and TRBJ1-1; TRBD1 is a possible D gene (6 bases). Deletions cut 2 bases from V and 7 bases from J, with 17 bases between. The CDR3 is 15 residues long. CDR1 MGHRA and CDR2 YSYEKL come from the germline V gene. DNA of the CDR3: TGCGCCAGCAGCCAAATGGAAACAGGGAACGGTGAAGCTTTCTTT. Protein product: CASSQMETGNGEAFF.

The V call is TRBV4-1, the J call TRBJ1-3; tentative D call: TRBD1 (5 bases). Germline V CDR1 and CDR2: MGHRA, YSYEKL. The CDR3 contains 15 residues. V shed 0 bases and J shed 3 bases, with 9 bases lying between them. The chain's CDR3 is CASSQDTRVGNTIYF. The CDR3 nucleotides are TGCGCCAGCAGCCAAGATACCAGGGTTGGAAACACCATATATTTT.

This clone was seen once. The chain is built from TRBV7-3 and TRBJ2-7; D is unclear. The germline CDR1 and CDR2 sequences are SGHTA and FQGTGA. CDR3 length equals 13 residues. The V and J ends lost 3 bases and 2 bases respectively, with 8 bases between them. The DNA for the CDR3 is TGTGCCAGCAGCTTCGACCCAGCCTACGAGCAGTACTTC. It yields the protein CASSFDPAYEQYF.